Included here is one TCR beta chain sequence, with context. These data originate in a study of blood T cell repertoires in COVID-19. Study context: Specimens from acute and convalescent COVID-19 originated in the United States, Italy and Spain. Sources were T cells, B-cell-depleted T cells, or PBMCs; the material itself was cDNA or gDNA.

How the authors handled the data: The authors estimated nucleated cell counts from reference gene primer amplification. Sequencing used immunoSEQ multiplex PCR; TCRdb keeps in-frame clones, though not all of them. Clonal size and the V and J genes are those of that table, whereas D and trimming came from the DNA. The sample carries 380,000 or so clones, 88% recorded once. CDR3 length: 14 residues. The germline V and J ends were trimmed by 5 bases and 3 bases, with 10 bases remaining between them. Per germline, CDR1 SEHNR and CDR2 FQNEAQ (reference sequence). V gene TRBV7-9 combines with J gene TRBJ2-2; TRBD2 is a possible D gene (5 bases). The sequenced sample was PBMCs or T cells enriched from blood (not recorded which). The receptor was derived from a woman aged 25 to 39 with acute COVID-19. The DNA of the CDR3 is TGTGCCAGCAGCACCATCGGGGACACCGGGGAGCTGTTTTTT. Translation gives CASSTIGDTGELFF.